The clone carrying this T cell receptor beta chain was seen a few times. Its specificity is unknown. The data were taken from a study of PD-1 blockade in classical Hodgkin lymphoma. The V and J ends lost 0 bases and 7 bases respectively, with 12 bases between them. CDR3 length: 14 amino acids. Germline CDR1 is KGHSH and CDR2 is LQKENI. TCRdb's table, derived via immunoSEQ multiplex PCR, lists solely in-frame clones and lacks some. The sample lists tens of thousands of clones; just under 80% were seen once. The study, taken as a whole, reports: Healthy donors reportedly exceeded newly diagnosed patients in baseline TCR diversity. Undefined causes, possibly disease activity or prior therapy, underlie the repertoire differences. The study found that TCR diversity rose significantly by C4D1 in CD4+ but not CD8+ cells. Complete responders entered with baseline diversity on par with newly diagnosed patients, the results showed.

The time point here: cycle 4 day 1 (C4D1), after 6 weeks of nivolumab. All patients relapsed after autologous stem cell transplantation, and brentuximab vedotin exposure varied. Sequencing used peripheral blood mononuclear cells (PBMCs), obtained before the fourth cycle of nivolumab. This clonotype was obtained from a human donor with classical Hodgkin lymphoma. The chain combines TRBV18 with TRBJ1-1; weak D call: TRBD1 (6 bases). The CDR3 spells CASSPPSRGGEAFF. The CDR3 DNA is TGTGCCAGCTCACCACCTTCGAGAGGGGGTGAAGCTTTCTTT.